Each of the 8 T cell receptor beta chains below was sequenced from the same sample in a study of shared clonotypes between healthy human individuals. Only in-frame clones appear in the TCRdb table, and some are missing; sequencing was by immunoSEQ multiplex PCR. The sample lists around 1.6 million clones, around 98% occurring once. The sequencing input was naive CD4+ T cells sorted from blood. Specified subset: CD45RA+ positively selected. The source is a man aged 25 to 40 in good health.

As to this clone: Additional DNA sequences in this sample encode the identical CDR3. The chain's CDR3 is CASSLFGQPQHF. The CDR3, as DNA: TGTGCCAGCAGTTTATTTGGTCAGCCCCAGCATTTT. This chain connects TRBV28 to TRBJ1-5, with D unclear. The ends were cut back, 1 base at V and 6 bases at J, with 4 bases in the middle. The germline V gene has CDR1 MDHEN and CDR2 SYDVKM. The CDR3 consists of 12 residues. Supplemented by reference TRBV28 and TRBJ1-5, the full variable domain reads DVKVTQSSRYLVKRTGEKVFLECVQDMDHENMFWYRQDPGLGLRLIYFSYDVKMKEKGDIPEGYSVSREKKERFSLILESASTNQTSMYLCASSLFGQPQHFGDGTRLSIL.

The V call is TRBV5-1, the J call TRBJ2-3, with 12 bases that match TRBD2. The V gene's germline CDR1 is SGHRS and CDR2 YFSETQ. The ends lost 3 bases at V and 1 base at J; junction bases unmatched: 3. This CDR3 contains 16 residues. The CDR3 reads CASSSRTSGGTDTQYF. Here the CDR3 DNA reads TGCGCCAGCAGCTCGAGGACTAGCGGGGGCACAGATACGCAGTATTTT.

The chain combines TRBV18 with TRBJ2-7; the D gene is possibly TRBD2 (6 bases). This CDR3 is built from 13 residues. Germline lookup yields CDR1 KGHSH and CDR2 LQKENI. Trimming shortened V by 1 base and J by 7 bases, and 11 bases separated the two germline ends. CDR3 region: CASSPQARGEQYF. The CDR3 nucleotides read TGTGCCAGCTCACCACAGGCCCGGGGGGAGCAGTACTTC.

This chain joins TRBV11-2 and TRBJ1-3; D remains unclear. The CDR3 totals 12 residues. Germline lookup yields CDR1 SGHAT and CDR2 FQNNGV. The V and J ends lost 5 bases and 1 base respectively, with 3 bases between them. This chain's CDR3 is CASSPSGNTIYF. Here the CDR3 DNA reads TGTGCCAGCAGCCCATCTGGAAACACCATATATTTT.

The V and J genes are TRBV7-2 and TRBJ2-2, with D uncertain. Germline values: CDR1 SGHTA, CDR2 FQGNSA. This CDR3 has 14 amino acids. V was pared by 7 bases and J by 2 bases, with 11 bases between. This CDR3 is CASNQQHNTGELFF. The CDR3 DNA reads TGTGCCAGCAACCAACAGCACAACACCGGGGAGCTGTTTTTT.

The chain recombines TRBV14 with TRBJ1-2; the D gene is possibly TRBD1 (6 bases). The V gene lost 4 bases and the J gene lost 7 bases, with 10 bases spanning the gap. This CDR3 spans 12 amino acids. CDR1 and CDR2 (germline): SGHDN, FVKESK. The chain's CDR3 is CASSPGHRGYTF. The CDR3 nucleotides read TGTGCCAGCAGCCCGGGACATCGTGGCTACACCTTC.

The rearrangement uses TRBV5-1 and TRBJ1-2; a weak D match, TRBD1 (6 bases). The V and J ends lost 2 bases and 7 bases respectively, with 12 bases between them. Germline CDR1 reads SGHRS; CDR2 reads YFSETQ. The CDR3 spans 13 residues. The CDR3 DNA reads TGCGCCAGCAGCTTTCACAGGGACTCTGGCTACACCTTC. It translates to CASSFHRDSGYTF.

With regard to this clone: Other nucleotide sequences in the sample specify the same CDR3. The genes are TRBV5-4 and TRBJ1-1; D unclear. With 0 bases removed from V and 1 base from J, the gap between germline ends came to 7 bases. The length of the CDR3 is 14 residues. Germline values: CDR1 SGHNT, CDR2 YYREEE (reference sequence). DNA of the CDR3: TGTGCCAGCAGCTTGGGTGCAGCGAACACTGAAGCTTTCTTT. Protein sequence: CASSLGAANTEAFF.